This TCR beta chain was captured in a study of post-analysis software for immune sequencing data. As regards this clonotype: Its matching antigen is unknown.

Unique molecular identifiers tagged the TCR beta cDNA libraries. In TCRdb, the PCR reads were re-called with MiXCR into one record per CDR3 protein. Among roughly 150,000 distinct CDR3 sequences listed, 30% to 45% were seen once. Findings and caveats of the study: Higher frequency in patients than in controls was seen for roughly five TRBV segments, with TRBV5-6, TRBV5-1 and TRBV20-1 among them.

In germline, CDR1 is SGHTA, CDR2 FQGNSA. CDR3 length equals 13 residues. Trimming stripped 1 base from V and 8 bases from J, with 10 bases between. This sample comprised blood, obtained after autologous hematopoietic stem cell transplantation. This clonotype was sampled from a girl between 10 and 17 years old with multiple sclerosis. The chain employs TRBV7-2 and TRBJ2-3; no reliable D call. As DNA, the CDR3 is TGTGCCAGCAGCTTAGGGAGTCCTGCTACGCAGTATTTT. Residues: CASSLGSPATQYF.